Following are 22 T cell receptor beta chains from one sample sequenced in a study of early T cells in non-severe SARS-CoV-2 infection. TCRdb re-called the 5' RACE reads with MiXCR, one entry per CDR3 protein. The data hold under 30,000 distinct CDR3 sequences, with approximately 4.8% observed a single time. Material for sequencing was whole blood. Receptors were obtained from an adult who was a healthcare worker with PCR-confirmed SARS-CoV-2 infection or an uninfected control (not recorded which).

This clonotype was seen at least ten times. The chain carries TRBV6-5 and TRBJ2-7; a weak D match, TRBD2 (7 bases). The CDR3 sequence is 15 residues long. Germline V gene sequence: CDR1 MNHEY, CDR2 SVGAGI. Trimming removed 7 bases from V and 4 bases from J, with 20 bases in between. The CDR3, as DNA: TGTGCCAGCACCACTCACAAGGGGGGGCGGTACGAGCAGTACTTC. Amino acids: CASTTHKGGRYEQYF.

This clonotype was counted at least ten times. The V and J genes are TRBV29-1 and TRBJ1-1, with 11 positions matching TRBD1. The CDR3 sequence is 13 residues long. Germline CDR1 and CDR2: SQVTM and ANQGSEA. V was pared by 7 bases and J by 5 bases, with 6 bases of the junction left unmatched. The CDR3 DNA reads as TGCAGCGCCGGACAGGGGGCGGTAACTGAAGCTTTCTTT. Translation gives CSAGQGAVTEAFF.

The chain carries TRBV11-2 and TRBJ2-5; the D gene could be TRBD1 or TRBD2 (5 bases each). Trimming shortened V by 8 bases and J by 9 bases, and 22 bases separated the two germline ends. The CDR3 covers 14 residues. Germline loops: CDR1 SGHAT, CDR2 FQNNGV. The CDR3 DNA follows: TGTGCCAGCGAGGTCGGGACCACAGTTGGGGCCCAGTACTTC. Its translation is CASEVGTTVGAQYF.

By sample share, this clonotype is medium-sized. This chain connects TRBV7-2 to TRBJ2-7; weak D call: TRBD1 (6 bases). This CDR3 is built from 14 residues. V was pared by 3 bases and J by 2 bases, with 11 bases between. The germline gives CDR1 SGHTA, CDR2 FQGNSA. CDR3 region: CASSLGTPTYEQYF. DNA for the CDR3: TGTGCCAGCAGCTTGGGGACACCCACCTACGAGCAGTACTTC.

The chain carries TRBV18 and TRBJ1-2; 8 positions agree with TRBD1. This CDR3 has 16 amino acids. Germline CDR1 reads KGHSH; CDR2 reads LQKENI. V gave up 4 bases and J gave up 6 bases; unmatched junction bases: 13. CDR3 sequence: CASSQDIRGRGDGYTF. The CDR3 nucleotides read TGTGCCAGCTCACAGGACATCAGGGGGCGCGGGGATGGCTACACCTTC. Looking up the rest from reference TRBV18 and TRBJ1-2 gives the full variable domain: NAGVMQNPRHLVRRRGQEARLRCSPMKGHSHVYWYRQLPEEGLKFMVYLQKENIIDESGMPKERFSAEFPKEGPSILRIQQVVRGDSAAYFCASSQDIRGRGDGYTFGSGTRLTVV.

This clonotype came up many times. The gene calls are TRBV3-1 and TRBJ2-5; D unclear. V was shortened by 0 bases and J by 5 bases, with 4 bases between the two germline ends. The CDR3 is 12 amino acids. Germline CDR1 and CDR2: LGHDT and YNNKEL (reference sequence). The CDR3: CASSQDFETQYF. Here the CDR3 DNA reads TGTGCCAGCAGCCAAGATTTCGAGACCCAGTACTTC.

This clonotype was observed many times. The chain has TRBV6-5 and TRBJ1-2, with 9 positions matching TRBD1. V gave up 1 base and J gave up 7 bases; unmatched junction bases: 7. Germline CDR1 reads MNHEY; CDR2 reads SVGAGI. CDR3 length: 15 residues. Here the CDR3 DNA reads TGTGCCAGCAGTTACTGGGGACAGGGTCGAGGTGGCTACACCTTC. Translated: CASSYWGQGRGGYTF.

This clonotype has at least ten counts. The chain employs TRBV11-2 and TRBJ1-4; D call uncertain. CDR3 length equals 13 residues. With 1 base removed from V and 4 bases from J, the gap between germline ends came to 4 bases. The germline V gene has CDR1 SGHAT and CDR2 FQNNGV. CDR3 in DNA: TGTGCCAGCAGCTTAGTCCGTAATGAAAAACTGTTTTTT. This sequence encodes CASSLVRNEKLFF.

This clonotype was picked up a small number of times. The chain recombines TRBV29-1 with TRBJ2-3, with a weak D call TRBD2 (6 bases). This CDR3 has 15 residues. Germline V gene data show CDR1 as SQVTM and CDR2 as ANQGSEA. V was shortened by 4 bases and J by 6 bases, with 20 bases between the two germline ends. The CDR3 loop reads CSVGRGPPSYDTQYF. CDR3 sequence (DNA): TGCAGCGTTGGGAGGGGCCCTCCCTCGTACGATACGCAGTATTTT.

This clonotype was counted a few times. V gene TRBV6-1 combines with J gene TRBJ1-3; D is undetermined. Trimming removed 2 bases at V and 0 bases at J, with 8 bases between. The germline V gene encodes CDR1 MNHNS and CDR2 SASEGT. This CDR3 has 15 amino acids. For the CDR3, the DNA is TGTGCCAGCAGTGAAAGAACTAACTCTGGAAACACCATATATTTT. Translated, it gives CASSERTNSGNTIYF.

By sample share, this clonotype is medium-sized. This chain joins TRBV19 and TRBJ1-5; 7 bases agree with TRBD1. Per the germline V gene, CDR1 is LNHDA and CDR2 is SQIVND (reference sequence). V lost 8 bases and J lost 0; bases outside the gene matches: 13. This CDR3 is 17 amino acids long. CDR3 in amino acids: CASGPLTGAHSNQPQHF. CDR3 sequence (DNA): TGTGCCAGTGGTCCACTCACAGGGGCGCATAGCAATCAGCCCCAGCATTTT.

The rearrangement links TRBV27 to TRBJ2-1; 11 nucleotides line up with TRBD2. J lost 3 bases, V lost 4 bases, and 5 bases had no gene match. CDR3 length: 16 amino acids. The germline V gene has CDR1 MNHEY and CDR2 SMNVEV (reference sequence). The CDR3 nucleotides read TGTGCCAGCAGTTCCGGGACTAGCGGCTACTACAATGAGCAGTTCTTC. Protein sequence: CASSSGTSGYYNEQFF.

This clonotype was seen repeatedly, ten times or more. This CDR3 reads CASSLRARDWAQNEQFF. In DNA, the CDR3 is TGTGCCAGCAGCTTAAGGGCCCGGGACTGGGCCCAGAATGAGCAGTTCTTC. The rearrangement uses TRBV7-8 and TRBJ2-1; D may be TRBD2 (6 bases). Per the germline V gene, CDR1 is SGHVS and CDR2 is FQNEAQ. CDR3 length: 17 amino acids. Trimming shortened V by 2 bases and J by 7 bases, and 21 bases separated the two germline ends.

This clonotype was seen at least ten times. The chain joins TRBV12-3 or TRBV12-4 to TRBJ2-7; D could derive from TRBD1 or TRBD2 (7 bases each). The CDR3 is 14 amino acids. Trimming took 4 bases from V and 6 from J, leaving 16 bases between them. CDR3 sequence reads: CASSYGQGGFEQYF. The CDR3 coding sequence is TGTGCCAGCAGTTACGGGCAGGGGGGGTTCGAGCAGTACTTC.

The V call is TRBV7-9, the J call TRBJ1-1; D possibly corresponds to TRBD1 (5 bases). The CDR3 loop spans 12 amino acids. The ends were cut back, 5 bases at V and 8 bases at J, with 12 bases in the middle. Germline loops: CDR1 SEHNR, CDR2 FQNEAQ (reference sequence). CDR3 DNA: TGTGCCAGCAGCAGAGGGGCTGGGGAAGCTTTCTTT. Translated: CASSRGAGEAFF.

Many counts were recorded for this clonotype. The CDR3 DNA is TGTGCCAGCAGTCCCCCCGCAGGAAGCAATCAGCCCCAGCATTTT. Protein: CASSPPAGSNQPQHF. This sequence joins TRBV12-3 or TRBV12-4 and TRBJ1-5; unclear D gene. V shed 5 bases and J shed 1 base, with 12 bases lying between them. CDR3 size: 15 residues.

This clonotype was detected once. The junction differs from germline at one of its ends, possibly a read error. The CDR3 nucleotides are TGTGCCAGCGGCTTAGATCCAGCGGGGGTCACAGATACGCAGTATTTT. Translation gives CASGLDPAGVTDTQYF. The gene calls are TRBV7-2 and TRBJ2-3; TRBD2 aligns across 8 bases. The CDR3 runs to 16 residues. Germline V CDR1 and CDR2: SGHTA, FQGNSA. Combining the CDR3 with reference TRBV7-2 and TRBJ2-3 gives the whole variable domain GAGVSQSPSNKVTEKGKDVELRCDPISGHTALYWYRQSLGQGLEFLIYFQGNSAPDKSGLPSDRFSAERTGGSVSTLTIQRTQQEDSAVYLCASGLDPAGVTDTQYFGPGTRLTVL.

This clonotype was recorded at least ten times. The chain carries TRBV7-8 and TRBJ1-1, with D maybe TRBD1 (6 bases). CDR3 size: 16 residues. V was clipped by 1 base and J by 0 bases, with 12 bases between them. The germline V gene encodes CDR1 SGHVS and CDR2 FQNEAQ. This CDR3 reads CASSLDVDRLNTEAFF. The CDR3, as DNA: TGTGCCAGCAGCTTAGATGTTGACAGGTTGAACACTGAAGCTTTCTTT.

In its sample, this clonotype was seen many times. The CDR3 sequence is CASSDTNSQETQYF. CDR3 DNA sequence: TGCGCCAGCAGTGATACTAACTCCCAAGAGACCCAGTACTTC. The rearrangement joins TRBV10-1 to TRBJ2-5; D uncertain. The CDR3 loop spans 14 amino acids. Germline values: CDR1 WNHNN, CDR2 SYGVQD (reference sequence). Deletions cut 3 bases from V and 1 base from J, with 9 bases between.

A word on this clonotype: A much larger clone sits a single nucleotide away, making a read error possible. The chain combines TRBV20-1 with TRBJ2-2, with TRBD1 matching 10 bases. Germline V lookup: CDR1 DFQATT, CDR2 SNEGSKA (reference sequence). The CDR3 has 16 amino acids. The DNA for the CDR3 is TGCAATGCCCCCAAATCCGGGACAGGGGACACCGGGGAGCTGTTTTTT. Amino acid sequence: CNAPKSGTGDTGELFF.

This clonotype has at least ten counts. This chain connects TRBV28 to TRBJ2-4; either TRBD1 or TRBD2 may fit D (6 bases each). CDR1 MDHEN and CDR2 SYDVKM come from the germline V gene. Trimming took 3 bases from V and 8 from J, leaving 11 bases between them. This CDR3 spans 13 amino acids. CDR3 coding DNA: TGTGCCAGCAGTTTCGGGGGCGCGGACATTCAGTACTTC. Translation: CASSFGGADIQYF.

There are many counts of this clonotype. The V call is TRBV5-1, the J call TRBJ1-6; unclear D gene. Per germline, CDR1 SGHRS and CDR2 YFSETQ. V was clipped by 2 bases and J by 6 bases, with 9 bases between them. The length of the CDR3 is 14 residues. DNA of the CDR3: TGCGCCAGCAGCTTTAACGGATTTAATTCACCCCTCCACTTT. Its protein is CASSFNGFNSPLHF. Based on the CDR3 plus reference TRBV5-1 and TRBJ1-6, the full variable domain is KAGVTQTPRYLIKTRGQQVTLSCSPISGHRSVSWYQQTPGQGLQFLFEYFSETQRNKGNFPGRFSGRQFSNSRSEMNVSTLELGDSALYLCASSFNGFNSPLHFGNGTRLTVT.